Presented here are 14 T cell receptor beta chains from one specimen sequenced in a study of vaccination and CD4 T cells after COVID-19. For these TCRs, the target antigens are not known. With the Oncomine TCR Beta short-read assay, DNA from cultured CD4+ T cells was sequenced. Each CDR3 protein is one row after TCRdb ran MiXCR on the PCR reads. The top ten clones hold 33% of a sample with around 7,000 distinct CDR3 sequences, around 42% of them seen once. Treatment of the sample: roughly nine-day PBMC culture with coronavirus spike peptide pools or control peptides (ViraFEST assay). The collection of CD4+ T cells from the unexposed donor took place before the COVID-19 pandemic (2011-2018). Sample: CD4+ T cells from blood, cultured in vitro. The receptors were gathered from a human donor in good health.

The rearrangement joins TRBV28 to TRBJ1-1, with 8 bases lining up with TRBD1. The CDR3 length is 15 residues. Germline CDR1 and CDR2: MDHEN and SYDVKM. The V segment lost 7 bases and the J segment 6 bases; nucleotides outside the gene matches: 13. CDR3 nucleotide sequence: TGTGCCAGCACAGGGGGCGACCGATCAACGGCTGAAGCTTTCTTT. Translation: CASTGGDRSTAEAFF.

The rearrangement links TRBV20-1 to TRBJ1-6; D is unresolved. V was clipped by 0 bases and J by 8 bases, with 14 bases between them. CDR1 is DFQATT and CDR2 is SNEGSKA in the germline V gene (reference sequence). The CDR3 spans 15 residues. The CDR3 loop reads CSARDREPDYSPLHF. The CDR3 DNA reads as TGCAGTGCTAGAGATAGGGAGCCTGATTATTCACCCCTCCACTTT.

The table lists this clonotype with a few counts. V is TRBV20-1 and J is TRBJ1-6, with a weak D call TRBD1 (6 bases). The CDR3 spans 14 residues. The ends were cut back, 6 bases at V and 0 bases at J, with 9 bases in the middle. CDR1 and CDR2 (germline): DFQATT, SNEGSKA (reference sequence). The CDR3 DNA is TGCAGTGCCCACAGGGACTCCTATAATTCACCCCTCCACTTT. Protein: CSAHRDSYNSPLHF.

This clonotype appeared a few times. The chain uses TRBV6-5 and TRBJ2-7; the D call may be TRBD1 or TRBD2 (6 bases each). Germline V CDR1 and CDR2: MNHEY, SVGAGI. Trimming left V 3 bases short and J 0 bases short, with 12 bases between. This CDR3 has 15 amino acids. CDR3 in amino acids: CASSYRGVSSYEQYF. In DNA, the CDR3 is TGTGCCAGCAGTTATAGGGGGGTGAGCTCCTACGAGCAGTACTTC.

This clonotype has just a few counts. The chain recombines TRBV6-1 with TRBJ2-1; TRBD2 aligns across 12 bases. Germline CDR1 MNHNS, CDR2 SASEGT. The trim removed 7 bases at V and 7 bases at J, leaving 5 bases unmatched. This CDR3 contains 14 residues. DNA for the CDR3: TGTGCCAGCAAACCGGGACTAGCGGGTAATGAGCAGTTCTTC. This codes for CASKPGLAGNEQFF.

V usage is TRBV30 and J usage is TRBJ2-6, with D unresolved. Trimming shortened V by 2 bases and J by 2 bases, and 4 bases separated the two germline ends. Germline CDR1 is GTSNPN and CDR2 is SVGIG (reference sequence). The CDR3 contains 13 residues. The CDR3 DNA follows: TGTGCCTGGAGTTACGCTGGGGCCAACGTCCTGACTTTC. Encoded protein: CAWSYAGANVLTF. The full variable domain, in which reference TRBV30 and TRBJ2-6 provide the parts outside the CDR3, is SQTIHQWPATLVQPVGSPLSLECTVEGTSNPNLYWYRQAAGRGLQLLFYSVGIGQISSEVPQNLSASRPQDRQFILSSKKLLLSDSGFYLCAWSYAGANVLTFGAGSRLTVL.

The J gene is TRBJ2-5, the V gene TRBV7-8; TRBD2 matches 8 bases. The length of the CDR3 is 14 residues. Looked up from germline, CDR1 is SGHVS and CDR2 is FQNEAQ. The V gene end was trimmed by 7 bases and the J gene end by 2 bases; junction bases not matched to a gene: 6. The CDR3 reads CASTGLAGQETQYF. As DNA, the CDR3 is TGTGCCAGCACAGGACTAGCAGGGCAAGAGACCCAGTACTTC.

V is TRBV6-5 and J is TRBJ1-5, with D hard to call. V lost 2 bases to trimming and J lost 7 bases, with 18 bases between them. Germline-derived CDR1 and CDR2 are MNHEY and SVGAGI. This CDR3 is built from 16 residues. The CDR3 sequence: CASSYPPPLESQPQHF. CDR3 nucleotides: TGTGCCAGCAGTTACCCCCCACCGTTAGAGAGCCAGCCCCAGCATTTT.

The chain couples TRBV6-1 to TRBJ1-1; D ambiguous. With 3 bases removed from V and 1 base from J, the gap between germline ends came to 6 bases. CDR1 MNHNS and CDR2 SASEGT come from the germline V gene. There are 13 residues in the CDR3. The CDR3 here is CASSEEGNTEAFF. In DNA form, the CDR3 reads TGTGCCAGCAGTGAGGAAGGGAACACTGAAGCTTTCTTT.

The CDR3 DNA reads TGTGCCAGCAGCCTAACGGGGCTTTCTGGAAACACCATATATTTT. This encodes CASSLTGLSGNTIYF. The V and J genes are TRBV7-2 and TRBJ1-3, with D tentatively TRBD1 (5 bases). Trimming shortened V by 5 bases and J by 1 base, and 12 bases separated the two germline ends. The CDR3 runs to 15 residues. From germline, CDR1 is SGHTA and CDR2 FQGNSA.

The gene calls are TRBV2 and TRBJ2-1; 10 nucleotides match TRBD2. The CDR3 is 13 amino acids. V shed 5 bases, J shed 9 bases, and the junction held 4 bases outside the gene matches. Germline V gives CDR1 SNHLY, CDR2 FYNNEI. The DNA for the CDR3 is TGTGCCAGCAGTACTCTAGCGGGGGTTGAGCAGTTCTTC. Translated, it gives CASSTLAGVEQFF. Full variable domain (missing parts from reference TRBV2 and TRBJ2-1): EPEVTQTPSHQVTQMGQEVILRCVPISNHLYFYWYRQILGQKVEFLVSFYNNEISEKSEIFDDQFSVERPDGSNFTLKIRSTKLEDSAMYFCASSTLAGVEQFFGPGTRLTVL.

The CDR3 DNA reads as TGTGCCAGTTCCAGGGGGGACAGGGAGTATGGCTACACCTTC. It is translated as CASSRGDREYGYTF. V usage is TRBV19 and J usage is TRBJ1-2; 9 positions agree with TRBD1. The CDR3 is 14 amino acids. The germline V gene encodes CDR1 LNHDA and CDR2 SQIVND (reference sequence). The junction had 9 bases not matched to a gene; V was cut back by 8 bases and J by 5 bases.

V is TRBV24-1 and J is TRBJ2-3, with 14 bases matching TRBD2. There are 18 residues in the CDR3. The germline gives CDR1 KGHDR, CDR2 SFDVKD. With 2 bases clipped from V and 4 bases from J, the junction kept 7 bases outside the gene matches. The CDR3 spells CATSDSPTSGGASDTQYF. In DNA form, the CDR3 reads TGTGCCACCAGTGATTCCCCGACTAGCGGGGGGGCCTCAGATACGCAGTATTTT.

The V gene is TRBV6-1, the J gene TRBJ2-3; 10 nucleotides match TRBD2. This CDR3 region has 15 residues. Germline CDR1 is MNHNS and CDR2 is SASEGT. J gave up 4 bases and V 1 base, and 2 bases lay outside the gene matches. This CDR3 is CASSEEAGGPDTQYF. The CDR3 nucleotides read TGTGCCAGCAGTGAAGAAGCGGGGGGGCCAGATACGCAGTATTTT.